The 10 T cell receptor beta chains below come from one sample, sequenced in a study of blood T cell repertoires in COVID-19. TCRdb's table, derived via immunoSEQ multiplex PCR, lists solely in-frame clones and lacks some. The top ten hold 2.5% to 3% of the sample, which has roughly 200,000 clones, about 77% seen once. Sequenced: peripheral blood. The receptor set was obtained from a woman aged 80 or over with active or convalescent COVID-19.

The DNA of the CDR3 is TGTGCCTGGGGAGGGGGGGAAGGATACGAGCAGTACTTC. This translates into CAWGGGEGYEQYF. The chain has TRBV30 and TRBJ2-7; a weak D match, TRBD2 (7 bases). Trimming left V 5 bases short and J 4 bases short, with 15 bases between. The germline gives CDR1 GTSNPN, CDR2 SVGIG (reference sequence). The CDR3 runs to 13 residues.

A note on this clone: At one of its ends the junction is not consistent with the germline gene, which may arise from a read error. The chain employs TRBV27 and TRBJ1-2, with D possibly being TRBD1 (6 bases). The germline CDR1 and CDR2 sequences are MNHEY and SMNVEV (reference sequence). The CDR3 is 15 residues long. CDR3 DNA sequence: TGTGCCAGCAGTATATCCCGGGACATTATCTATGGCTACACCTTC. Translating gives CASSISRDIIYGYTF.

This clone was detected only once. The J gene is TRBJ2-3, the V gene TRBV7-2; 8 nucleotides match TRBD2. J gave up 1 base and V 5 bases, and 11 bases lay outside the gene matches. CDR3 length: 17 amino acids. CDR1 is SGHTA, CDR2 FQGNSA, per germline. CDR3 residues: CASSESRPGGGTDTQYF. Written as DNA, the CDR3 is TGTGCCAGCAGCGAGTCCCGGCCGGGGGGGGGCACAGATACGCAGTATTTT.

This clone was counted between two and nine times. The chain couples TRBV5-4 to TRBJ1-6; TRBD1 might be the D (5 bases). CDR1 is SGHNT and CDR2 is YYREEE in the germline V gene (reference sequence). V lost 2 bases, J lost 6 bases, and 9 bases lay in between. This CDR3 is built from 14 residues. CDR3 coding DNA: TGTGCCAGCAGCTTAGACAGCCGTAATTCACCCCTCCACTTT. It is translated as CASSLDSRNSPLHF.

This clone was recorded a few times. The J gene is TRBJ1-4, the V gene TRBV5-6; D gene ambiguous. The V end was cut by 3 bases, the J end by 6 bases, with 15 bases between. The CDR3 has 15 residues. CDR1 SGHDT and CDR2 YYEEEE come from the germline V gene. CDR3 in amino acids: CASSSYWATYEKLFF. The CDR3, as DNA: TGTGCCAGCAGCTCCTACTGGGCAACGTATGAAAAACTGTTTTTT.

V usage is TRBV19 and J usage is TRBJ1-2, with 8 bases lining up with TRBD1. With 3 bases clipped from V and 7 bases from J, the junction kept 7 bases outside the gene matches. The CDR3 is 14 residues long. Germline loops: CDR1 LNHDA, CDR2 SQIVND (reference sequence). CDR3 protein: CASSMRQGAPGYTF. The CDR3 DNA is TGTGCCAGTAGTATGCGGCAGGGGGCGCCTGGCTACACCTTC.

This clone was observed a few times. The chain recombines TRBV6-2 or TRBV6-3 with TRBJ1-3, with TRBD1 identical over 7 bases. With 2 bases clipped from V and 0 bases from J, the junction kept 10 bases outside the gene matches. In germline, CDR1 is MNHEY, CDR2 SVGEGT. The CDR3 is made up of 18 amino acids. The CDR3 region is CASSYHVGQELSGNTIYF. In DNA form, the CDR3 reads TGTGCCAGCAGTTACCACGTCGGACAGGAACTCTCTGGAAACACCATATATTTT.

This clone was picked up one time. The V call is TRBV6-2 or TRBV6-3, the J call TRBJ2-4; 11 nucleotides agree with TRBD1. V dropped 6 bases and J dropped 4; count of bases not matched to a gene: 17. CDR3 length equals 19 residues. Germline CDR1 is MNHEY and CDR2 is SVGEGT. This CDR3 reads CASSPYIPGQGGGKNIQYF. The CDR3 DNA reads TGTGCCAGCAGCCCTTATATCCCGGGACAGGGGGGTGGGAAAAACATTCAGTACTTC.

The CDR3 DNA reads TGTGCCATCCGGCGACAGAGCTCCTACAATGAGCAGTTCTTC. Translating gives CAIRRQSSYNEQFF. The chain has TRBV27 and TRBJ2-1; possible D gene TRBD1, 5 bases. The CDR3 consists of 14 residues. CDR1 is MNHEY, CDR2 SMNVEV, per germline (reference sequence). The germline V and J ends were trimmed by 10 bases and 0 bases, with 13 bases remaining between them.

The chain has TRBV18 and TRBJ1-1, with 8 nucleotides matching TRBD1. V was pared by 4 bases and J by 6 bases, with 13 bases of the junction left unmatched. Germline V gene data show CDR1 as KGHSH and CDR2 as LQKENI. This CDR3 has 16 amino acids. The CDR3 DNA sequence: TGTGCCAGCTCACAGGGACAGGTCCGGGTGGTCTCTGAAGCTTTCTTT. This codes for CASSQGQVRVVSEAFF.